The clone carrying this TCR beta chain has just a few counts. This specimen belongs to a study of response to subunit inactivated influenza vaccine. From germline, CDR1 is LNHNV and CDR2 YYDKDF (reference sequence). Trimming left V 2 bases short and J 5 bases short, with 16 bases between. The CDR3 is 16 residues long. A single record per CDR3 protein comes from TCRdb applying MiXCR to the RT-PCR reads. This table holds about 620,000 distinct CDR3 sequences, about 11% found once. The sample was also reused in another study, on T cells expressing NK-cell markers. That source reports: cDNA encoding TCR beta was synthesized via 5'RACE template switching incorporating UMIs. The study drew TCR beta repertoires from sorted CD3+CD56+NKG2C+, CD3+CD56+NKG2C- and CD3+CD56-NKG2C+ T cells.

The source was PBMCs from blood, collected on the day of vaccination. The source is a man in his fifties who received an inactivated influenza vaccine. The genes are TRBV15 and TRBJ2-1; D may be TRBD1 or TRBD2 (5 bases each). This chain's CDR3 is CATSRPRVAGNNEQFF. The CDR3 DNA follows: TGTGCCACCAGCAGACCGAGGGTTGCAGGGAACAATGAGCAGTTCTTC.